These 17 T cell receptor beta chains share one sample of origin, sequenced in a study of regulatory T cells in long-lasting Graves disease. Arm-PCR of CDR3 regions and iRepertoire HTBI primers were used to build TCR beta libraries. TCRdb called the multiplex PCR reads again in MiXCR, with one record for every CDR3 protein. Here the sample spans 530,000 or so distinct CDR3 sequences, about 16% being singletons. Time point denoted: newly diagnosed GD, antithyroid drugs for less than 3 months. PBMC RNA was the source of the TCR library. This sample also appeared in a second study, on T cells in Graves' hyperthyroidism and ophthalmopathy.

The specimen was peripheral blood mononuclear cells (PBMCs), collected at new diagnosis, from a patient treated with antithyroid drugs. The receptor source for this set is a man younger than 35 with Graves disease.

V gene TRBV20-1 combines with J gene TRBJ2-3; TRBD2 matches at 9 bases. V dropped 6 bases and J dropped 2; count of bases not matched to a gene: 6. CDR3 length: 14 residues. In germline, CDR1 is DFQATT, CDR2 SNEGSKA (reference sequence). In DNA, the CDR3 is TGCAGTGCGCTCCTAGCGGGGTACACAGATACGCAGTATTTT. This sequence encodes CSALLAGYTDTQYF.

V is TRBV7-9 and J is TRBJ2-2; 10 nucleotides line up with TRBD2. This CDR3 contains 17 residues. V was pared by 3 bases and J by 1 base, with 5 bases of the junction left unmatched. Germline assignment: CDR1 SEHNR and CDR2 FQNEAQ (reference sequence). The CDR3 is CASSFDGLAENTGELFF. In nucleotides, the CDR3 is TGTGCCAGCAGCTTTGACGGACTAGCGGAGAACACCGGGGAGCTGTTTTTT.

This clonotype has a count of ten or more. V usage is TRBV15 and J usage is TRBJ2-1; D unclear. Germline values: CDR1 LNHNV, CDR2 YYDKDF (reference sequence). CDR3 length equals 16 residues. V lost 0 bases and J 1 base, leaving 10 bases between the germline ends. Written as DNA, the CDR3 is TGTGCCACCAGCAGAGACCCCCTAGGGTCCTACAATGAGCAGTTCTTC. Translation: CATSRDPLGSYNEQFF.

The genes are TRBV7-9 and TRBJ1-2; D is uncertain. This CDR3 contains 13 residues. Germline-derived CDR1 and CDR2 are SEHNR and FQNEAQ (reference sequence). Between the trimmed V and J ends, which lost 5 bases and 8 bases, there was a span of 15 bases. The CDR3 region has the DNA TGTGCCAGCAGCCCACCCCCGTCTGGGGGCTACACCTTC. Encoded protein: CASSPPPSGGYTF.

The table lists this clonotype with many counts. Here the CDR3 reads CASSPYRIAGRTYNEQFF. CDR3 bases: TGTGCCAGCAGCCCCTACCGAATAGCGGGAAGGACCTACAATGAGCAGTTCTTC. This chain connects TRBV7-8 to TRBJ2-1; 8 bases fit TRBD2. With 5 bases clipped from V and 2 bases from J, the junction kept 14 bases outside the gene matches. The CDR3 covers 18 residues. CDR1 and CDR2 from the germline V gene are SGHVS and FQNEAQ.

This clonotype was recorded at least ten times. The chain recombines TRBV2 with TRBJ1-5; D unclear. CDR1 is SNHLY, CDR2 FYNNEI, per germline. V was clipped by 5 bases and J by 0 bases, with 11 bases between them. This CDR3 comprises 15 residues. In DNA, the CDR3 is TGTGCCAGCAGTTCCCAAGAGCCTAGCAATCAGCCCCAGCATTTT. This gives the protein CASSSQEPSNQPQHF.

There are a few counts of this clonotype. The V and J genes are TRBV7-2 and TRBJ2-3; a weak D match, TRBD2 (6 bases). This CDR3 region has 16 residues. Per germline, CDR1 SGHTA and CDR2 FQGNSA. V lost 5 bases and J lost 0, with 15 bases in between. DNA of the CDR3: TGTGCCAGCAGCACCCGGGGGACTTTTAGCACAGATACGCAGTATTTT. Translated, it gives CASSTRGTFSTDTQYF.

This clonotype was observed many times. The chain couples TRBV19 to TRBJ2-5; D uncertain. The CDR3 has 14 amino acids. Trimming removed 6 bases at V and 5 bases at J, with 16 bases between. Germline-derived CDR1 and CDR2 are LNHDA and SQIVND (reference sequence). Written as DNA, the CDR3 is TGTGCCAGTAGCCAATACAAGGAGAGTGAGACCCAGTACTTC. Encoded protein: CASSQYKESETQYF.

This clonotype was observed at least ten times. This chain links TRBV28 with TRBJ2-1; TRBD2 aligns across 12 bases. This CDR3 has 18 residues. Germline CDR1 is MDHEN and CDR2 is SYDVKM. The ends lost 3 bases at V and 0 bases at J; junction bases unmatched: 6. DNA for the CDR3: TGTGCCAGCAGTTTGACTAGCGGGAGAGCCAGCTCCTACAATGAGCAGTTCTTC. Protein: CASSLTSGRASSYNEQFF.

In DNA form, the CDR3 reads TGTGCCAGCAGTTACCTCGGACAGGGAAGTAATGAAAAACTGTTTTTT. This codes for CASSYLGQGSNEKLFF. The chain is built from TRBV6-2 or TRBV6-3 and TRBJ1-4; 8 bases align to TRBD1. CDR1 is MNHEY and CDR2 is SVGEGT in the germline V gene. V was clipped by 2 bases and J by 4 bases; unmatched bases: 6. This CDR3 spans 16 amino acids.

The V gene is TRBV20-1, the J gene TRBJ1-6; 9 nucleotides match TRBD1. Germline CDR1 is DFQATT and CDR2 is SNEGSKA (reference sequence). CDR3 length: 16 amino acids. Losses at the gene ends were 5 bases for V and 10 bases for J; bases not matched to a gene: 15. CDR3 residues: CSAGGGTGGSRSPLHF. CDR3 sequence (DNA): TGCAGTGCTGGGGGGGGAACAGGGGGCAGTAGGTCACCCCTCCACTTT.

There are many counts of this clonotype. The chain couples TRBV7-9 to TRBJ2-7; D unresolved. CDR3 length equals 15 residues. The germline gives CDR1 SEHNR, CDR2 FQNEAQ (reference sequence). Trimming removed 1 base at V and 7 bases at J, with 17 bases between. The CDR3 sequence: CASSLVTGRSGEQYF. CDR3 DNA sequence: TGTGCCAGCAGCTTAGTCACGGGCCGGTCCGGGGAGCAGTACTTC.

This clonotype was counted many times. The chain combines TRBV7-9 with TRBJ2-1; TRBD1 aligns across 7 bases. CDR1 is SEHNR, CDR2 FQNEAQ, per germline (reference sequence). With 2 bases clipped from V and 5 bases from J, the junction kept 9 bases outside the gene matches. The CDR3 has 16 amino acids. CDR3 DNA: TGTGCCAGCAGCTTAAGGGGGAACAGGGGACACAATGAGCAGTTCTTC. Amino acids: CASSLRGNRGHNEQFF.

This clonotype was seen a handful of times. The chain employs TRBV10-3 and TRBJ2-5, with a weak D call TRBD1 (5 bases). Trimming pared 3 bases from V and 7 bases from J, leaving 12 bases between. There are 13 residues in the CDR3. Germline lookup yields CDR1 ENHRY and CDR2 SYGVKD. This CDR3 reads CAISEPTALTQYF. In DNA, the CDR3 is TGTGCCATCAGTGAACCGACAGCCCTGACCCAGTACTTC.

This chain joins TRBV28 and TRBJ1-1; TRBD1 might be the D (6 bases). The CDR3 is 14 residues long. The V end was cut by 3 bases, the J end by 5 bases, with 13 bases between. Germline assignment: CDR1 MDHEN and CDR2 SYDVKM. This chain's CDR3 is CASSFARGRTEAFF. CDR3 DNA sequence: TGTGCCAGCAGTTTCGCCAGGGGAAGAACTGAAGCTTTCTTT. Complete variable domain (other parts from reference TRBV28 and TRBJ1-1): DVKVTQSSRYLVKRTGEKVFLECVQDMDHENMFWYRQDPGLGLRLIYFSYDVKMKEKGDIPEGYSVSREKKERFSLILESASTNQTSMYLCASSFARGRTEAFFGQGTRLTVV.

The chain joins TRBV27 to TRBJ2-1; D gene unclear. Trimming shortened V by 3 bases and J by 3 bases, and 9 bases separated the two germline ends. Germline V lookup: CDR1 MNHEY, CDR2 SMNVEV (reference sequence). The length of the CDR3 is 14 residues. CDR3 nucleotide sequence: TGTGCCAGCAGTTTCGGGTTGAACTACAATGAGCAGTTCTTC. It translates to CASSFGLNYNEQFF.

This clonotype was counted ten times or more. A clone one base away is much larger, so this may be a read error. CDR3 nucleotides: TGTGCCAGCAGCTTAGACAGGTACACTGAAGCTTTCTTT. Amino acid sequence: CASSLDRYTEAFF. This sequence joins TRBV7-9 and TRBJ1-1; TRBD1 is a possible D gene (5 bases). CDR1 SEHNR and CDR2 FQNEAQ come from the germline V gene (reference sequence). V lost 1 base, J lost 3 bases, and 6 bases lay in between. The CDR3 has 13 residues.